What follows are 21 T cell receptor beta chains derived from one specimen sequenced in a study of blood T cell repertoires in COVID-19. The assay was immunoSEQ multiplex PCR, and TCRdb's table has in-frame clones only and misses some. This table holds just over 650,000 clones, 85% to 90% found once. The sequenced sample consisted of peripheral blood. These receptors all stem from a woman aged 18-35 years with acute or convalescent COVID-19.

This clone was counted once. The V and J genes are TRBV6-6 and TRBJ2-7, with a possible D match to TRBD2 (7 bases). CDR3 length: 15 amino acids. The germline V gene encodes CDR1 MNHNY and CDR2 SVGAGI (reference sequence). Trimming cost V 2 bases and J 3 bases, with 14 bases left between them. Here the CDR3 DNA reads TGTGCCAGCAGTTACCCGGAGGGGGGGGTCTACGAGCAGTACTTC. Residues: CASSYPEGGVYEQYF.

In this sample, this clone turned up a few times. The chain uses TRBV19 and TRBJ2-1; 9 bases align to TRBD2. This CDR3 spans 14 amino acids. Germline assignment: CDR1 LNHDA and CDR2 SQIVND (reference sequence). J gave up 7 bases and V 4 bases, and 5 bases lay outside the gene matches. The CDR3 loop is CASSSGGAVNEQFF. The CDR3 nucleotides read TGTGCCAGTAGTAGCGGGGGGGCGGTTAATGAGCAGTTCTTC. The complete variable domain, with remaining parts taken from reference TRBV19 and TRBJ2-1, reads DGGITQSPKYLFRKEGQNVTLSCEQNLNHDAMYWYRQDPGQGLRLIYYSQIVNDFQKGDIAEGYSVSREKKESFPLTVTSAQKNPTAFYLCASSSGGAVNEQFFGPGTRLTVL.

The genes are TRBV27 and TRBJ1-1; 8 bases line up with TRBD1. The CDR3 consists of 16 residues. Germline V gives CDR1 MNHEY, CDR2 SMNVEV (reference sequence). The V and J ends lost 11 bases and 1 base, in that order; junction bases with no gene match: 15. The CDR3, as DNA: TGTGCCTCCCTGGAGCAGGGGGCGATACCGAACACTGAAGCTTTCTTT. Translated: CASLEQGAIPNTEAFF.

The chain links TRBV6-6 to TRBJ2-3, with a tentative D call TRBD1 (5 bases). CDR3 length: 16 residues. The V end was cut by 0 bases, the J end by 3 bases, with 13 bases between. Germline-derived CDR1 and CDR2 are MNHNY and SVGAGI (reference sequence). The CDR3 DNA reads TGTGCCAGCAGTTACTCGAGCCAGGGATTGACAGATACGCAGTATTTT. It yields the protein CASSYSSQGLTDTQYF.

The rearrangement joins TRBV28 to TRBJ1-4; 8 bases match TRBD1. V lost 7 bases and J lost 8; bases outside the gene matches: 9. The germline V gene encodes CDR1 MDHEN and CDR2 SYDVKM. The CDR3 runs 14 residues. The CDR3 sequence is CASTPDRAEEKLFF. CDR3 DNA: TGTGCCAGCACTCCGGACAGGGCGGAAGAAAAACTGTTTTTT.

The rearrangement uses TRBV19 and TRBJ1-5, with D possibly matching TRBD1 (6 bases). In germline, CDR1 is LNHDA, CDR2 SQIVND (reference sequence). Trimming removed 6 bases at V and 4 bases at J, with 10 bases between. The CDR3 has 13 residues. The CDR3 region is CASSLQGNQPQHF. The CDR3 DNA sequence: TGTGCCAGTAGCTTACAGGGAAATCAGCCCCAGCATTTT.

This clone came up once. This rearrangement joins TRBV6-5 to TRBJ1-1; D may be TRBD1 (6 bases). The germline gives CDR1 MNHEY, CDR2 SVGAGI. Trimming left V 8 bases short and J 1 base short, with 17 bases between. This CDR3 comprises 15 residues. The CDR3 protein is CASWYEQGPNTEAFF. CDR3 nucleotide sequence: TGTGCCAGCTGGTACGAACAGGGACCGAACACTGAAGCTTTCTTT.

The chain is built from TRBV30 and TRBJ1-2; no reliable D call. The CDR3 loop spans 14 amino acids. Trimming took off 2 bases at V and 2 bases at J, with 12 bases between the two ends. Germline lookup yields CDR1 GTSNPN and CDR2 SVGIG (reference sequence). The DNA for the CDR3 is TGTGCCTGGAGTTCCCGAGGAGGGAACTATGGCTACACCTTC. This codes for CAWSSRGGNYGYTF.

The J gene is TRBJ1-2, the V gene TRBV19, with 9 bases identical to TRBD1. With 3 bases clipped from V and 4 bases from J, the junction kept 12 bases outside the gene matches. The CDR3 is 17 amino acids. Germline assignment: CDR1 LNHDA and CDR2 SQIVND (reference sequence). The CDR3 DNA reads TGTGCCAGTAGTATTAGGACAGGGGCCCCTCCGGGCTATGGCTACACCTTC. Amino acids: CASSIRTGAPPGYGYTF. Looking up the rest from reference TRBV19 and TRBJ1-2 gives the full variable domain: DGGITQSPKYLFRKEGQNVTLSCEQNLNHDAMYWYRQDPGQGLRLIYYSQIVNDFQKGDIAEGYSVSREKKESFPLTVTSAQKNPTAFYLCASSIRTGAPPGYGYTFGSGTRLTVV.

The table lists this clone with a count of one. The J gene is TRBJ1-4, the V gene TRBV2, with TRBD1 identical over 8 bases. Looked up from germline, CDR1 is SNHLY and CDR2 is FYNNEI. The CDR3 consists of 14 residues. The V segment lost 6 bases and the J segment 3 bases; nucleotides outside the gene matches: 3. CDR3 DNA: TGTGCCAGCAGCAGGGGGCAGGCTAATGAAAAACTGTTTTTT. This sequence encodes CASSRGQANEKLFF.

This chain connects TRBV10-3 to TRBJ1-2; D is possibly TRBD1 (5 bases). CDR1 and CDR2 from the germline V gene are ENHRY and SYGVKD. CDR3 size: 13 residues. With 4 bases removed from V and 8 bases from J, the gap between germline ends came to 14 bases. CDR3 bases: TGTGCCATCAGTGCACAGGAGGAGGGCGGCTACACCTTC. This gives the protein CAISAQEEGGYTF.

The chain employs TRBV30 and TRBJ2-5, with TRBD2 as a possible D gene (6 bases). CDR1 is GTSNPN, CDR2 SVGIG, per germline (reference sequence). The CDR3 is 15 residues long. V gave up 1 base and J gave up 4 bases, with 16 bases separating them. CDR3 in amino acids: CAWSEGTSRGETQYF. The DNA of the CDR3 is TGTGCCTGGAGTGAAGGGACTTCTCGGGGAGAGACCCAGTACTTC.

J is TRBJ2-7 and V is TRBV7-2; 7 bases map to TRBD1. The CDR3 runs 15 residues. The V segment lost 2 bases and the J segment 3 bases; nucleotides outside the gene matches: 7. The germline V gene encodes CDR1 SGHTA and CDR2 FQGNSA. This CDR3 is CASSLFRQGIYEQYF. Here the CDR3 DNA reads TGTGCCAGCAGCTTATTCCGACAGGGTATCTACGAGCAGTACTTC. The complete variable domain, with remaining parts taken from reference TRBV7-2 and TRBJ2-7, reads GAGVSQSPSNKVTEKGKDVELRCDPISGHTALYWYRQSLGQGLEFLIYFQGNSAPDKSGLPSDRFSAERTGGSVSTLTIQRTQQEDSAVYLCASSLFRQGIYEQYFGPGTRLTVT.

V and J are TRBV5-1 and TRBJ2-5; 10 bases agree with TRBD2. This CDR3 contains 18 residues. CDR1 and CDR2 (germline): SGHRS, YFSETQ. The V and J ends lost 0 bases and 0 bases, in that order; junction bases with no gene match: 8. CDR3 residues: CASSLVLAGHTYQETQYF. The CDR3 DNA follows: TGCGCCAGCAGCTTGGTACTAGCGGGGCATACCTACCAAGAGACCCAGTACTTC. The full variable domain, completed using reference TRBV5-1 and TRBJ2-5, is KAGVTQTPRYLIKTRGQQVTLSCSPISGHRSVSWYQQTPGQGLQFLFEYFSETQRNKGNFPGRFSGRQFSNSRSEMNVSTLELGDSALYLCASSLVLAGHTYQETQYFGPGTRLLVL.

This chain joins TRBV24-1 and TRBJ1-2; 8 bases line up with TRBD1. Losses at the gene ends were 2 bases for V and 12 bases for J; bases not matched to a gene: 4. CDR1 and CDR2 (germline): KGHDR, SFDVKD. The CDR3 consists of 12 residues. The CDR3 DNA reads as TGTGCCACCAGTGATTCAGGGACAGGCCACACCTTC. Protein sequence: CATSDSGTGHTF.

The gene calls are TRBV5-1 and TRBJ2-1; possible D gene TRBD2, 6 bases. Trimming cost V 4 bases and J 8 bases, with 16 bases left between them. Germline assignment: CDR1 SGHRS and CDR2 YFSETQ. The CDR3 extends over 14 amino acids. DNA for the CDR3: TGCGCCAGCAGCGCCCAAACTAGCAGCGATGAGCAGTTCTTC. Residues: CASSAQTSSDEQFF.

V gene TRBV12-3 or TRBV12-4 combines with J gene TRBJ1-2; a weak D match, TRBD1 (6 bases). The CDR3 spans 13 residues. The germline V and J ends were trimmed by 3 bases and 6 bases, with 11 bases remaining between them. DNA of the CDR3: TGTGCCAGCAGTTTTAGCCAGGGGAATGGCTACACCTTC. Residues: CASSFSQGNGYTF.

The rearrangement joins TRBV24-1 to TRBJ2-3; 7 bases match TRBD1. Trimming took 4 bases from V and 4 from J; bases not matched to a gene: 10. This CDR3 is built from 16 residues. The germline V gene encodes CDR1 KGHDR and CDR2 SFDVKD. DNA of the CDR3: TGTGCCACCAGTGAGCAGGGTAGGGGGCGCGCAGATACGCAGTATTTT. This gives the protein CATSEQGRGRADTQYF.

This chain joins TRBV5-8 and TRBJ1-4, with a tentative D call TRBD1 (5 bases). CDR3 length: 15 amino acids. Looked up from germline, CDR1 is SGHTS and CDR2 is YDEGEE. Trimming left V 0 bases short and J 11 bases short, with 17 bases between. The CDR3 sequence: CASSLVMPGSRKLFF. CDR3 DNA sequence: TGTGCCAGCAGCTTGGTGATGCCAGGGTCTAGGAAACTGTTTTTT.

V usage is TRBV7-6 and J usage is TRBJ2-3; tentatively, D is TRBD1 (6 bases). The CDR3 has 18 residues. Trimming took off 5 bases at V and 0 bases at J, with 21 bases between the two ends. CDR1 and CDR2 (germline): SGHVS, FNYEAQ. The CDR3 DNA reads TGTGCCAGCAGCCTGACATGGGGGACAAGGACTAGCACAGATACGCAGTATTTT. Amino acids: CASSLTWGTRTSTDTQYF.

DNA of the CDR3: TGTGCCAGCAGCGAGGGGACAGTACGAGGTAATGAAAAACTGTTTTTT. Protein product: CASSEGTVRGNEKLFF. The chain uses TRBV9 and TRBJ1-4, with 7 bases fitting TRBD1. CDR1 is SGDLS, CDR2 YYNGEE, per germline. The ends lost 3 bases at V and 4 bases at J; junction bases unmatched: 9. CDR3 length: 16 amino acids.